The clone carrying this T cell receptor beta chain was seen only a few times. Its cognate antigen is unknown. These data belong to a study of T cells in Graves' hyperthyroidism and ophthalmopathy. RNA transcripts served as the template for amplifying TCR beta CDR3 regions. First-round RT-PCR with HTBI primers amplified the TCR CDR3 region. Via MiXCR, TCRdb re-called the multiplex PCR reads, giving one row per CDR3 protein. The table lists 500,000 to 550,000 distinct CDR3 sequences, about 20% of them singletons. CDR1 MDHEN and CDR2 SYDVKM come from the germline V gene. V dropped 6 bases and J dropped 4 bases, with 16 bases sitting between them. The CDR3 is 15 residues long. Findings and limits, study-wide: Peripheral blood also featured most of the thyroid clonotypes expanded above 0.001.

This clonotype originated in a man aged 35-49 years with Graves' ophthalmopathy. This rearrangement joins TRBV28 to TRBJ1-5; D ambiguous. The sample taken for sequencing was blood. This CDR3 is CASRTGSFGNQPQHF. CDR3 nucleotide sequence: TGTGCCAGCAGAACGGGGTCGTTTGGGAATCAGCCCCAGCATTTT.